Following are 10 T cell receptor beta chains from one sample sequenced in a study of T cell responses to AZD1222 COVID-19 vaccine. Measured with immunoSEQ multiplex PCR; TCRdb has only the in-frame clones, and not every one. The sample includes approximately 100,000 clones, roughly 86% of them seen just once. Sequenced here: peripheral blood, sampled 28 days after the second dose of the MenACWY control vaccine. These receptors all come from an adult who received the MenACWY meningococcal vaccine as a control.

This clone was seen a handful of times. V usage is TRBV7-2 and J usage is TRBJ2-7; D remains ambiguous. The CDR3 is 15 amino acids. V was clipped by 1 base and J by 2 bases, with 12 bases between them. Per the germline V gene, CDR1 is SGHTA and CDR2 is FQGNSA. CDR3 in amino acids: CASSLGADSTYEQYF. The CDR3 DNA is TGTGCCAGCAGCTTAGGGGCAGACTCTACCTACGAGCAGTACTTC.

This chain links TRBV2 with TRBJ2-2; 7 bases agree with TRBD1. Unmatched junction bases numbered 6, after V lost 3 bases and J lost 8 bases. Germline lookup yields CDR1 SNHLY and CDR2 FYNNEI. The CDR3 runs to 14 residues. Written as DNA, the CDR3 is TGTGCCAGCAGTGATCAGGGGGATGTGGGGGAGCTGTTTTTT. It is translated as CASSDQGDVGELFF.

V gene TRBV28 combines with J gene TRBJ2-7; 7 nucleotides line up with TRBD1. The CDR3 has 14 residues. The germline CDR1 and CDR2 sequences are MDHEN and SYDVKM. V shed 1 base and J 3 bases; nucleotides not matched to a gene: 3. CDR3 amino acids: CASSLSGQNYEQYF. In DNA, the CDR3 is TGTGCCAGCAGTTTATCGGGACAGAACTACGAGCAGTACTTC.

The V call is TRBV3-1 (or the pseudogene TRBV3-2), the J call TRBJ2-7; no firm D call. Germline values: CDR1 LGHDT, CDR2 YNNKEL (reference sequence). V was pared by 0 bases and J by 0 bases, with 12 bases between. This CDR3 contains 16 residues. As DNA, the CDR3 is TGTGCCAGCAGCCAAGAGATTGCTCCAAGCTCCTACGAGCAGTACTTC. Residues: CASSQEIAPSSYEQYF.

This chain uses TRBV7-2 with TRBJ1-1, with no clear D. From germline, CDR1 is SGHTA and CDR2 FQGNSA. The CDR3 spans 15 residues. V lost 2 bases and J 1 base, leaving 11 bases between the germline ends. For the CDR3, the DNA is TGTGCCAGCAGCTTACGAAGGGCAGAGAACACTGAAGCTTTCTTT. Translating it yields CASSLRRAENTEAFF.

This chain joins TRBV28 and TRBJ1-2; TRBD1 matches at 10 bases. Germline trimming cut 4 bases from V and 2 bases from J; bases unmatched to any gene: 4. Germline values: CDR1 MDHEN, CDR2 SYDVKM. The CDR3 is 15 amino acids. The CDR3 sequence: CASSSPGQGNYGYTF. In DNA, the CDR3 is TGTGCCAGCAGTTCCCCGGGACAGGGGAACTATGGCTACACCTTC.

This clone was observed once. The rearrangement joins TRBV7-2 to TRBJ1-3; the D is unclear. V lost 4 bases and J 8 bases, leaving 12 bases between the germline ends. Germline V CDR1 and CDR2: SGHTA, FQGNSA. The CDR3 consists of 13 residues. The DNA of the CDR3 is TGTGCCAGCAGCTCCACTTACGCGGACACCATATATTTT. Amino acid sequence: CASSSTYADTIYF.

This clone was seen a few times. The genes are TRBV7-2 and TRBJ1-2, with D unclear. Germline loops: CDR1 SGHTA, CDR2 FQGNSA. This CDR3 contains 12 residues. V shed 6 bases and J shed 4 bases, with 9 bases lying between them. This CDR3 is CASRPPGYGYTF. The CDR3 DNA is TGTGCCAGCAGACCACCGGGCTATGGCTACACCTTC.

This sequence joins TRBV2 and TRBJ2-7; D remains ambiguous. The CDR3 extends over 13 amino acids. The germline CDR1 and CDR2 sequences are SNHLY and FYNNEI. The V and J ends lost 6 bases and 3 bases respectively, with 12 bases between them. In DNA form, the CDR3 reads TGTGCCAGCAGCGCTACGTACTACTACGAGCAGTACTTC. This gives the protein CASSATYYYEQYF.

V usage is TRBV21-1 and J usage is TRBJ2-7; the table's TRBD2 call for D was not verified on the DNA. TRBV21-1 has pseudogene status. The CDR3 has 14 residues. The CDR3 nucleotides are TGTGCCAGCAGCAAAGCCTACCCTCCCTACGAGCAGTACTTC. Translating gives CASSKAYPPYEQYF.